The 14 T cell receptor beta chains in this list originate from one sample, sequenced in a study of CD8+CD57+ T cells in acquired aplastic anemia. Genomic DNA acted as the template from which TCR beta VDJ combination and CDR3 sequence profiling were carried out. TCRdb processed the reads anew with MiXCR; each CDR3 protein has one entry. Of 200,000 to 250,000 distinct CDR3 sequences listed, approximately 57% were seen once; the top ten hold 25% to 30%. The sample consisted of sorted CD4+, CD8+, or CD8+CD57+ T cells (not recorded which) from PBMCs. These receptors all come from a human donor in good health.

The gene calls are TRBV19 and TRBJ1-2; the D is unclear. CDR3 length: 15 amino acids. Trimming removed 4 bases at V and 4 bases at J, with 16 bases between. CDR1 and CDR2 from the germline V gene are LNHDA and SQIVND (reference sequence). The CDR3 DNA is TGTGCCAGTAGTACCCCGGGAGGGCTTGGCTATGGCTACACCTTC. Amino acids: CASSTPGGLGYGYTF.

The rearrangement links TRBV7-8 to TRBJ1-3, with a tentative D call TRBD1 (5 bases). The CDR3 is 13 amino acids. Trimming took 2 bases from V and 9 from J, leaving 11 bases between them. Germline-derived CDR1 and CDR2 are SGHVS and FQNEAQ. The chain's CDR3 is CASSLRGGGTIYF. CDR3 DNA sequence: TGTGCCAGCAGCTTAAGGGGCGGGGGCACCATATATTTT. The variable domain in full, with the rest retrieved from reference TRBV7-8 and TRBJ1-3, is GAGVSQSPRYKVAKRGQDVALRCDPISGHVSLFWYQQALGQGPEFLTYFQNEAQLDKSGLPSDRFFAERPEGSVSTLKIQRTQQEDSAVYLCASSLRGGGTIYFGEGSWLTVV.

A remark on this clonotype: Mismatch with germline at one junction end may stem from a read error. This chain joins TRBV7-3 and TRBJ1-2; D might be TRBD1 (5 bases). The CDR3 consists of 13 residues. Per the germline V gene, CDR1 is SGHTA and CDR2 is FQGTGA. DNA for the CDR3: TGCGCCAGCAGCTTGGATCATGGGGCGGGCTACACCTTC. Its protein is CASSLDHGAGYTF.

This clonotype was detected only a few times. This chain uses TRBV20-1 with TRBJ2-3; no firm D call. V was clipped by 4 bases and J by 1 base, with 9 bases between them. The CDR3 covers 13 residues. The germline gives CDR1 DFQATT, CDR2 SNEGSKA (reference sequence). Written as DNA, the CDR3 is TGCAGTGCTACGACATTGCGCACAGATACGCAGTATTTT. Its protein is CSATTLRTDTQYF.

This clonotype has at least ten counts. This chain uses TRBV6-2 or TRBV6-3 with TRBJ1-2; 8 nucleotides match TRBD1. This CDR3 region has 17 residues. Germline assignment: CDR1 MNHEY and CDR2 SVGEGT. Trimming removed 6 bases from V and 3 bases from J; junction bases left unmatched: 15. Here the CDR3 DNA reads TGTGCCAGCAGACGCATAAACCCGACAGGGGTGGACTATGGCTACACCTTC. Amino acid sequence: CASRRINPTGVDYGYTF.

This clonotype was recorded a few times. The V gene is TRBV15, the J gene TRBJ1-2; D call uncertain. V was clipped by 0 bases and J by 4 bases, with 9 bases between them. The CDR3 has 14 residues. Germline-derived CDR1 and CDR2 are LNHNV and YYDKDF (reference sequence). The CDR3 spells CATSRDRTFYGYTF. The CDR3 DNA sequence: TGTGCCACCAGCAGAGACCGGACCTTCTATGGCTACACCTTC.

This clonotype occurred a few times. The chain couples TRBV20-1 to TRBJ2-1; 8 bases match TRBD2. The germline gives CDR1 DFQATT, CDR2 SNEGSKA (reference sequence). Trimming removed 3 bases from V and 9 bases from J; junction bases left unmatched: 7. The CDR3 spans 13 residues. In nucleotides, the CDR3 is TGCAGTGCTAGTCGGGGGGGCTGGGGTGAGCAGTTCTTC. This codes for CSASRGGWGEQFF.

The V gene is TRBV28, the J gene TRBJ1-3, with a tentative D call TRBD1 (5 bases). This CDR3 has 15 residues. Trimming stripped 6 bases from V and 0 bases from J, with 12 bases between. The germline V gene encodes CDR1 MDHEN and CDR2 SYDVKM. This CDR3 is CASRWDRSSGNTIYF. CDR3 coding DNA: TGTGCCAGCAGGTGGGACCGAAGCTCTGGAAACACCATATATTTT.

This clonotype occurred many times. The CDR3 coding sequence is TGCAGTGCCAATGGCAAGTTAACCGACAATGAGCAGTTCTTC. It specifies CSANGKLTDNEQFF. The chain uses TRBV20-1 and TRBJ2-1; D not certain. This CDR3 spans 14 amino acids. CDR1 is DFQATT, CDR2 SNEGSKA, per germline (reference sequence). Between the trimmed V and J ends, which lost 6 bases and 5 bases, there was a span of 17 bases.

The rearrangement links TRBV20-1 to TRBJ2-7; 15 nucleotides match TRBD2. The CDR3 consists of 15 residues. The J segment lost 7 bases and the V segment lost 5 bases, leaving 9 bases of the junction unmatched. Germline CDR1 reads DFQATT; CDR2 reads SNEGSKA (reference sequence). The CDR3 coding sequence is TGCAGTGCTGAGCCGGGACTAGCGGGGGGCCGGGAGCAGTACTTC. Translated, it gives CSAEPGLAGGREQYF.

This clonotype showed up many times. The CDR3 nucleotides are TGTGCCTGGAGTGTACAGGCGTTCTACACCTTC. It translates to CAWSVQAFYTF. The rearrangement joins TRBV30 to TRBJ1-2, with a possible D match to TRBD1 (5 bases). There are 11 residues in the CDR3. Germline-derived CDR1 and CDR2 are GTSNPN and SVGIG (reference sequence). V was cut by 0 bases and J by 10 bases, with 9 bases left in between.

J is TRBJ1-1 and V is TRBV7-2; D gene unclear. The V gene lost 5 bases and the J gene lost 1 base, with 11 bases spanning the gap. Germline-derived CDR1 and CDR2 are SGHTA and FQGNSA. The CDR3 consists of 14 residues. CDR3 DNA: TGTGCCAGCAGCCCCCGCGGGAGGAACACTGAAGCTTTCTTT. Translating gives CASSPRGRNTEAFF.

This clonotype was counted a few times. The chain has TRBV5-1 and TRBJ2-7, with a weak D call TRBD2 (5 bases). The CDR3 extends over 13 amino acids. Germline lookup yields CDR1 SGHRS and CDR2 YFSETQ. V shed 4 bases and J shed 4 bases, with 12 bases lying between them. CDR3 DNA sequence: TGCGCCAGCAGCCCCCGGGAAAGTTACGAGCAGTACTTC. It codes for CASSPRESYEQYF.

This clonotype was detected many times. The chain is built from TRBV5-5 and TRBJ1-1; tentative D call: TRBD1 (5 bases). Trimming pared 2 bases from V and 1 base from J, leaving 15 bases between. The germline CDR1 and CDR2 sequences are SGHKS and YYEKEE (reference sequence). The CDR3 spans 16 residues. The CDR3 loop reads CASSFGAGHGNTEAFF. In nucleotides, the CDR3 is TGTGCCAGCAGCTTTGGGGCAGGACATGGGAACACTGAAGCTTTCTTT. The variable domain in full, with the rest retrieved from reference TRBV5-5 and TRBJ1-1, is DAGVTQSPTHLIKTRGQQVTLRCSPISGHKSVSWYQQVLGQGPQFIFQYYEKEERGRGNFPDRFSARQFPNYSSELNVNALLLGDSALYLCASSFGAGHGNTEAFFGQGTRLTVV.